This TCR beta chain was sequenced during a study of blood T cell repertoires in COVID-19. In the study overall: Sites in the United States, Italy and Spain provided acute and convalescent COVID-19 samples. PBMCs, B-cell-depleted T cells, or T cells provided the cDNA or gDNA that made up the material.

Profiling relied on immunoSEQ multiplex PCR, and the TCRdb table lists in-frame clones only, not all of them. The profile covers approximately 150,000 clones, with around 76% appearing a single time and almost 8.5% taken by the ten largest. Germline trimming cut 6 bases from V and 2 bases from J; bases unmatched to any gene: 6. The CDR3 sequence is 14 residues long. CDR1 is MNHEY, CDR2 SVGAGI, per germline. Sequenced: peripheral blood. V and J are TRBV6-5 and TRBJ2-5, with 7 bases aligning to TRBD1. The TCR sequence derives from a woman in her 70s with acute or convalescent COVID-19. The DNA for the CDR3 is TGTGCCAGCAGGCCACAGACAGGGCAAGAGACCCAGTACTTC. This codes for CASRPQTGQETQYF.